The 19 T cell receptor beta chains listed next were all sequenced from one sample in a study of T cell repertoires in cytomegalovirus infection. Their cognate antigens are unknown. TCRdb fed the reads into MiXCR, producing one record per CDR3 protein. This sample has approximately 990,000 distinct CDR3 sequences, with approximately 31% found just once. The material was cultured CD8+ T cells from PBMCs, obtained from culture after CMV antigen stimulation. The receptors derive from a human donor in good health (CMV status not recorded). Some clones in this sample may be carry-over from other donors' samples.

The gene calls are TRBV6-1 and TRBJ1-1; D call uncertain. V shed 7 bases and J shed 7 bases, with 7 bases lying between them. This CDR3 spans 10 amino acids. CDR1 MNHNS and CDR2 SASEGT come from the germline V gene. CDR3 DNA: TGTGCCAGCACTGGCGGTGAAGCTTTCTTT. Translating it yields CASTGGEAFF.

This clonotype was detected only a few times. The chain has TRBV25-1 and TRBJ1-4, with 7 bases lining up with TRBD1. Trimming at V came to 6 bases and at J to 4 bases, leaving 5 bases not matched to a gene. This CDR3 contains 14 residues. CDR1 and CDR2 (germline): MGHDK, SYGVNS. This CDR3 is CASSKDRLNEKLFF. CDR3 nucleotide sequence: TGTGCCAGCAGCAAGGACAGGCTTAATGAAAAACTGTTTTTT.

The table lists this clonotype with a few counts. This chain connects TRBV12-5 to TRBJ2-3, with TRBD1 as a possible D gene (6 bases). The CDR3 extends over 15 amino acids. Per the germline V gene, CDR1 is LGHNT and CDR2 is FRNRAP. V dropped 2 bases and J dropped 0 bases, with 9 bases sitting between them. The CDR3 reads CASGLRQVSTDTQYF. DNA of the CDR3: TGTGCTAGTGGTTTGCGACAGGTTAGCACAGATACGCAGTATTTT. Looking up the rest from reference TRBV12-5 and TRBJ2-3 gives the full variable domain: DARVTQTPRHKVTEMGQEVTMRCQPILGHNTVFWYRQTMMQGLELLAYFRNRAPLDDSGMPKDRFSAEMPDATLATLKIQPSEPRDSAVYFCASGLRQVSTDTQYFGPGTRLTVL.

This clonotype was observed once. The chain carries TRBV10-3 and TRBJ1-4; no clear D. There are 13 residues in the CDR3. Germline-derived CDR1 and CDR2 are ENHRY and SYGVKD. V was pared by 2 bases and J by 8 bases, with 9 bases between. For the CDR3, the DNA is TGTGCCATCAGTGAGGGGGTAGAGGAAAAACTGTTTTTT. Protein: CAISEGVEEKLFF.

J is TRBJ2-5 and V is TRBV19; either TRBD1 or TRBD2 may supply D (6 bases each). Trimming removed 6 bases from V and 2 bases from J, with 10 bases in between. The CDR3 has 13 residues. Germline CDR1 LNHDA, CDR2 SQIVND (reference sequence). The CDR3 region has the DNA TGTGCCAGTAGGGAGGGGGTGCAAGAGACCCAGTACTTC. Its translation is CASREGVQETQYF.

The chain combines TRBV19 with TRBJ2-1; possible D gene TRBD1, 6 bases. Germline CDR1 reads LNHDA; CDR2 reads SQIVND (reference sequence). The CDR3 sequence is 14 residues long. The germline V and J ends were trimmed by 1 base and 7 bases, with 11 bases remaining between them. CDR3 coding DNA: TGTGCCAGTAGTATAGGGACAGCTTTGAATGAGCAGTTCTTC. As protein: CASSIGTALNEQFF.

This clonotype came up a few times. The chain has TRBV19 and TRBJ2-1; possible D gene TRBD2, 7 bases. The ends were cut back, 5 bases at V and 4 bases at J, with 15 bases in the middle. This CDR3 is 15 amino acids long. Germline lookup yields CDR1 LNHDA and CDR2 SQIVND (reference sequence). CDR3 sequence: CASSSGGAGYNEQFF. The CDR3 DNA is TGTGCCAGTAGTTCTGGGGGGGCAGGGTACAATGAGCAGTTCTTC.

The chain links TRBV12-5 to TRBJ2-2; 10 bases agree with TRBD1. The CDR3 is 18 residues long. Looked up from germline, CDR1 is LGHNT and CDR2 is FRNRAP. After removal of 6 bases from V and 0 bases from J, the junction contained 10 bases not matched to a gene. The CDR3, as DNA: TGTGCTAGTGGCAAAGACAGGGGGCGTCTAACGAACACCGGGGAGCTGTTTTTT. This translates into CASGKDRGRLTNTGELFF.

The V and J genes are TRBV6-1 and TRBJ2-7; maybe TRBD2 (5 bases). The CDR3 totals 15 residues. Germline V CDR1 and CDR2: MNHNS, SASEGT. V was cut by 6 bases and J by 4 bases, with 19 bases left in between. This CDR3 reads CASSPHGGVKYEQYV. CDR3 nucleotide sequence: TGTGCCAGCAGCCCCCACGGAGGAGTTAAATACGAGCAGTACGTC.

The genes are TRBV27 and TRBJ1-6, with unresolved D. Per the germline V gene, CDR1 is MNHEY and CDR2 is SMNVEV (reference sequence). This CDR3 has 13 amino acids. Deletions cut 7 bases from V and 14 bases from J, with 18 bases between. CDR3 residues: CASKDRELRALHF. CDR3 nucleotides: TGTGCCAGCAAGGATAGGGAGCTGAGGGCCCTCCACTTT.

On this clonotype itself: A junction end diverges from the germline sequence, so it may reflect a read error. The chain is built from TRBV2 and TRBJ2-1; 7 nucleotides align to TRBD2. The CDR3 is 15 residues long. CDR1 and CDR2 (germline): SNHLY, FYNNEI. The CDR3, as DNA: TGTACCAGCAGTGATAGCGACTCCCTAGCGGATGAGCAGTTCTTC. Its protein is CTSSDSDSLADEQFF.

This clonotype was counted between two and nine times. The J gene is TRBJ2-1, the V gene TRBV11-3; TRBD1 matches 9 bases. This CDR3 has 18 amino acids. J gave up 10 bases and V 0 bases, and 16 bases lay outside the gene matches. The germline V gene has CDR1 SGHNT and CDR2 YENEEA. The CDR3 here is CASSLETPGTGRIWEQFF. Here the CDR3 DNA reads TGTGCCAGCAGCTTAGAGACCCCCGGGACAGGGAGGATATGGGAGCAGTTCTTC.

This clonotype showed up just a few times. CDR3 DNA: TGTGCCAGCAGTCCTGACAGGGAGTACCAAGAGACCCAGTACTTC. Translated: CASSPDREYQETQYF. The rearrangement links TRBV6-1 to TRBJ2-5, with 7 nucleotides matching TRBD1. Unmatched junction bases numbered 6, after V lost 5 bases and J lost 0 bases. CDR3 length: 15 residues. Germline lookup yields CDR1 MNHNS and CDR2 SASEGT.

The gene calls are TRBV6-5 and TRBJ2-3; D unclear. CDR3 length: 13 residues. Trimming shortened V by 1 base and J by 5 bases, and 7 bases separated the two germline ends. Germline V gene lookup returns CDR1 MNHEY and CDR2 SVGAGI. CDR3 loop: CASSYYKGDTQYF. DNA of the CDR3: TGTGCCAGCAGTTACTACAAGGGAGATACGCAGTATTTT.

This clonotype was seen a few times. The gene calls are TRBV19 and TRBJ1-1; 9 bases line up with TRBD1. Germline assignment: CDR1 LNHDA and CDR2 SQIVND (reference sequence). Unmatched junction bases numbered 10, after V lost 5 bases and J lost 3 bases. The CDR3 loop spans 16 amino acids. CDR3 sequence: CASSGTGGRAYTEAFF. Written as DNA, the CDR3 is TGTGCCAGTAGTGGTACAGGGGGCCGGGCTTACACTGAAGCTTTCTTT.

In this sample, this clonotype turned up a few times. The chain is built from TRBV10-3 and TRBJ1-1; TRBD1 might be the D (5 bases). CDR3 size: 11 residues. With 4 bases removed from V and 6 bases from J, the gap between germline ends came to 6 bases. Germline V lookup: CDR1 ENHRY, CDR2 SYGVKD. The CDR3 protein is CAISGGSEAFF. The CDR3 DNA sequence: TGTGCCATCAGTGGGGGCTCTGAAGCTTTCTTT.

In its sample, this clonotype was seen a few times. The gene calls are TRBV19 and TRBJ2-1, with D possibly TRBD2 on 6 matching bases. Trimming took off 9 bases at V and 8 bases at J, with 20 bases between the two ends. The CDR3 sequence is 14 residues long. Germline V gene data show CDR1 as LNHDA and CDR2 as SQIVND (reference sequence). The CDR3 DNA is TGTGCCAGCGACCCCGGGACTTCCGGGGATGAGCAGTTCTTC. Translated: CASDPGTSGDEQFF. The variable domain in full, with the rest retrieved from reference TRBV19 and TRBJ2-1, is DGGITQSPKYLFRKEGQNVTLSCEQNLNHDAMYWYRQDPGQGLRLIYYSQIVNDFQKGDIAEGYSVSREKKESFPLTVTSAQKNPTAFYLCASDPGTSGDEQFFGPGTRLTVL.

The chain uses TRBV7-8 and TRBJ2-5, with 7 nucleotides matching TRBD1. V shed 2 bases, J shed 4 bases, and the junction held 7 bases outside the gene matches. Germline CDR1 reads SGHVS; CDR2 reads FQNEAQ. This CDR3 is built from 15 residues. DNA of the CDR3: TGTGCCAGCAGCTTATTTCCCAGGGGGAGAGAGACCCAGTACTTC. The encoded protein is CASSLFPRGRETQYF.

This clonotype was found a few times. The V call is TRBV7-3, the J call TRBJ1-1, with TRBD1 as a possible D gene (5 bases). V lost 8 bases to trimming and J lost 6 bases, with 19 bases between them. From germline, CDR1 is SGHTA and CDR2 FQGTGA. This CDR3 is built from 14 residues. The CDR3 is CASLPWGGASEAFF. The CDR3, as DNA: TGTGCCAGCCTGCCTTGGGGAGGGGCCTCTGAAGCTTTCTTT.